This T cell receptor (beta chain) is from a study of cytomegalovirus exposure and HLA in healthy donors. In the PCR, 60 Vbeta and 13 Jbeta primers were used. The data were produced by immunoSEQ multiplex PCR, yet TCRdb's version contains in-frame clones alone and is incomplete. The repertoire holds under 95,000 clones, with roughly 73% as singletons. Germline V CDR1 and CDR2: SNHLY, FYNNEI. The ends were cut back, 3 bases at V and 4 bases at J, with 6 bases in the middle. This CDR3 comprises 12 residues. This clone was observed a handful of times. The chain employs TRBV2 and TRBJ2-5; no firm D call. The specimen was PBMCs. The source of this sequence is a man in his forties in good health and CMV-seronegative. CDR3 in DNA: TGTGCCAGCAGTGAGTCGTCAGAGACCCAGTACTTC. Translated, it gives CASSESSETQYF.